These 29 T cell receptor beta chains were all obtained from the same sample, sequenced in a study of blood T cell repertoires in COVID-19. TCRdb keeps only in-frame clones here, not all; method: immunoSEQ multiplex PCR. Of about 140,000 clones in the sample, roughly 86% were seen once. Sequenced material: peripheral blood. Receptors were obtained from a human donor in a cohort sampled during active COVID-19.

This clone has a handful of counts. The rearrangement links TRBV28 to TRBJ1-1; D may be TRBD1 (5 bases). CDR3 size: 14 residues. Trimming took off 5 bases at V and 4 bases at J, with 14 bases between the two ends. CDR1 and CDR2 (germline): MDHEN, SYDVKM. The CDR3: CASSPPMGGTEAFF. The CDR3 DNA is TGTGCCAGCAGTCCTCCAATGGGGGGCACTGAAGCTTTCTTT.

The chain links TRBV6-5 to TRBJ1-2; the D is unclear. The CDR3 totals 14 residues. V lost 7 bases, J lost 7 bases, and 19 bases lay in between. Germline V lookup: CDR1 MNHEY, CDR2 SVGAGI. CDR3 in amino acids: CASTTLMRTLGYTF. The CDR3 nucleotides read TGTGCCAGCACCACCCTTATGCGGACTCTTGGCTACACCTTC.

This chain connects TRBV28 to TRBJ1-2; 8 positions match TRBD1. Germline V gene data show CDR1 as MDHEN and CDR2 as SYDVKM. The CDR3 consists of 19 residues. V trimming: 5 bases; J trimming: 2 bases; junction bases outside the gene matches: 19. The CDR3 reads CASSPPGQGFTRINYGYTF. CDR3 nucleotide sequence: TGTGCCAGCAGTCCCCCTGGACAGGGTTTTACAAGAATCAACTATGGCTACACCTTC.

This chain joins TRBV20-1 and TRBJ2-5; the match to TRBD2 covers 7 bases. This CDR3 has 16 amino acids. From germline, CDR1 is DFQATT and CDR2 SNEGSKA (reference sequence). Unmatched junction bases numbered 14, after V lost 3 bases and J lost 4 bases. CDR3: CSASGAGELGGETQYF. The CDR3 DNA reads TGCAGTGCTAGTGGGGCGGGAGAGCTGGGCGGAGAGACCCAGTACTTC.

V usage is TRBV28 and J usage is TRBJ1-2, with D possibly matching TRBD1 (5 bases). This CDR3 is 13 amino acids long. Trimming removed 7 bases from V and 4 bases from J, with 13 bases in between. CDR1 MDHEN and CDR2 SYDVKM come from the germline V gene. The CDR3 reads CASTQIGVYGYTF. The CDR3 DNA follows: TGTGCCAGCACCCAAATAGGGGTCTATGGCTACACCTTC.

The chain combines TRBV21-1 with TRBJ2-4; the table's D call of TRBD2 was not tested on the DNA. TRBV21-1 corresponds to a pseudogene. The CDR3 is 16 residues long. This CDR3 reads CASSPPERTPKNIQYF. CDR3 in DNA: TGTGCCAGCAGCCCTCCCGAAAGAACTCCCAAAAACATTCAGTACTTC.

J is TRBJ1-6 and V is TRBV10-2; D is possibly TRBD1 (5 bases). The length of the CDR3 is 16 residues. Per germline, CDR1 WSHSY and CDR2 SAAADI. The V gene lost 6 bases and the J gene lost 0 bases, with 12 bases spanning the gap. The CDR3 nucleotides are TGCGCCAGCAGAATGGGGGGGATCTCCTATAATTCACCCCTCCACTTT. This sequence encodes CASRMGGISYNSPLHF.

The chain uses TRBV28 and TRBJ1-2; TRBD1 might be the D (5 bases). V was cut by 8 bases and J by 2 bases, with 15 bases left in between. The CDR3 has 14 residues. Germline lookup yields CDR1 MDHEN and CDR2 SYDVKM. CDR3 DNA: TGTGCCAGCCAACACGGGGGGGACAACTATGGCTACACCTTC. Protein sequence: CASQHGGDNYGYTF.

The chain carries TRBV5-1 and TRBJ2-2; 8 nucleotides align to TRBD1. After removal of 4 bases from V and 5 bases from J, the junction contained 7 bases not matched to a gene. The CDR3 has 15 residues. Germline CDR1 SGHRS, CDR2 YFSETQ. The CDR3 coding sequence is TGCGCCAGCAGCCCGGGACAGGCCACTACCGGGGAGCTGTTTTTT. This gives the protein CASSPGQATTGELFF.

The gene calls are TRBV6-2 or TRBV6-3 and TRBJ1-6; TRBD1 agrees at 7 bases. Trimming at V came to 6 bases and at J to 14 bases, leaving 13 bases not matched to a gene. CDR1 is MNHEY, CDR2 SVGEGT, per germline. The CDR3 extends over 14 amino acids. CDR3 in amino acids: CASSRAGTDITLHF. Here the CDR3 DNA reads TGTGCCAGCAGCCGAGCCGGGACAGATATCACCCTCCACTTT.

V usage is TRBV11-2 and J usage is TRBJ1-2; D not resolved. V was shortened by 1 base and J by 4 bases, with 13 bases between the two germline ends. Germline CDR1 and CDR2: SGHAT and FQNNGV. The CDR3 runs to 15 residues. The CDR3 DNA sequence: TGTGCCAGCAGCTTAGGGCCGCCATCAACCTATGGCTACACCTTC. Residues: CASSLGPPSTYGYTF.

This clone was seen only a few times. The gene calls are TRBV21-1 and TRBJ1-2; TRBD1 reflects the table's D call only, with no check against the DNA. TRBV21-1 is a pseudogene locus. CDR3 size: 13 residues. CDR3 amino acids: CASSKGQGEGYTF. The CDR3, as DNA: TGTGCCAGCAGCAAAGGGCAGGGGGAGGGCTACACCTTC.

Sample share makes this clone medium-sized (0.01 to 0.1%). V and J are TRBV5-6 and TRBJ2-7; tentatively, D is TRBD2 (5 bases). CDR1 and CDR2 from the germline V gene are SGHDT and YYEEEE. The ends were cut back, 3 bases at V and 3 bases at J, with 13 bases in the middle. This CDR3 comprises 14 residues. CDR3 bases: TGTGCCAGCAGCTACTGGGCAGCGGACTACGAGCAGTACTTC. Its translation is CASSYWAADYEQYF.

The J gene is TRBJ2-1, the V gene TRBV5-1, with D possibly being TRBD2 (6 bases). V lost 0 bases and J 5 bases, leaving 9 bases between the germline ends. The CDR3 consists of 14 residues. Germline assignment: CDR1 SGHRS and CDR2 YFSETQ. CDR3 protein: CASSLGWRDNEQFF. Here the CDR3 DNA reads TGCGCCAGCAGCTTGGGGTGGAGGGACAATGAGCAGTTCTTC.

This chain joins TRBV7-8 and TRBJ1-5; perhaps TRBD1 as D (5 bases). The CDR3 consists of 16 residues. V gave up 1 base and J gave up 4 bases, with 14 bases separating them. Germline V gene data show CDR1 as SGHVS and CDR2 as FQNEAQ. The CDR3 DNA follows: TGTGCCAGCAGCTTAGGTAATCGGGACTGGAATCAGCCCCAGCATTTT. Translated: CASSLGNRDWNQPQHF.

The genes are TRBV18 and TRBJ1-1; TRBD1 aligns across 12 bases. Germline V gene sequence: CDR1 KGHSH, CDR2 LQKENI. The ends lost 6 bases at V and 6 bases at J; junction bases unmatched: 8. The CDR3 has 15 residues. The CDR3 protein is CASSLGQGAFAEAFF. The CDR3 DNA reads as TGTGCCAGCTCCCTGGGACAGGGGGCGTTTGCTGAAGCTTTCTTT.

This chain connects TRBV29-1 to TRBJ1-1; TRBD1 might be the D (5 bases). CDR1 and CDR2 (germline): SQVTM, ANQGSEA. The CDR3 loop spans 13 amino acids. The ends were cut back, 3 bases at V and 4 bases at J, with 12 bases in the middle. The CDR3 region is CSVDQGSGTEAFF. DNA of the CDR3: TGCAGCGTTGACCAGGGAAGTGGCACTGAAGCTTTCTTT.

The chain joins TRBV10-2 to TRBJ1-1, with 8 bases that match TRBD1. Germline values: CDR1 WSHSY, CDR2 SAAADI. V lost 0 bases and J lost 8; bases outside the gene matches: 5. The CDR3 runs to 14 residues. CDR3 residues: CASSESNRQGEAFF. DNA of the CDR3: TGCGCCAGCAGTGAGTCCAACCGACAGGGGGAAGCTTTCTTT.

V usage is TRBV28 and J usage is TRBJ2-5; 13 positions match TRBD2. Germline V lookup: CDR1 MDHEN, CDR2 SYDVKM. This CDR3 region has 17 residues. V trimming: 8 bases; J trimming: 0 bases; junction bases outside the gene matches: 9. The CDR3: CASLATSGRGYQETQYF. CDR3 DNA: TGTGCCAGCTTAGCCACTAGCGGGAGGGGGTACCAAGAGACCCAGTACTTC. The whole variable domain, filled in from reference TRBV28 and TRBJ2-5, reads DVKVTQSSRYLVKRTGEKVFLECVQDMDHENMFWYRQDPGLGLRLIYFSYDVKMKEKGDIPEGYSVSREKKERFSLILESASTNQTSMYLCASLATSGRGYQETQYFGPGTRLLVL.

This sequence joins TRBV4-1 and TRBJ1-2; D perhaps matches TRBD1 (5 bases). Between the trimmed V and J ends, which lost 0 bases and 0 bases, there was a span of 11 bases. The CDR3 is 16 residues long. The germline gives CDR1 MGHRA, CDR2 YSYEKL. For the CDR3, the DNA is TGCGCCAGCAGCCAAGAATTCAGGGATGCTAACTATGGCTACACCTTC. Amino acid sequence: CASSQEFRDANYGYTF.

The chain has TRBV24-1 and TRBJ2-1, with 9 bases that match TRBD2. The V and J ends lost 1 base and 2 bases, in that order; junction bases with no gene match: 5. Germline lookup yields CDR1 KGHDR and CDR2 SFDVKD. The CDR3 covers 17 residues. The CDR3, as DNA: TGTGCCACCAGTGATTTCTTAGCGGGAGTCACCTACAATGAGCAGTTCTTC. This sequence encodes CATSDFLAGVTYNEQFF.

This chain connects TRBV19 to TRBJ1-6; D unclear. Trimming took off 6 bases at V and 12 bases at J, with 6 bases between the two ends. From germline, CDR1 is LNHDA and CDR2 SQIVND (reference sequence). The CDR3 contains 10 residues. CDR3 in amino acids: CASRPGPLHF. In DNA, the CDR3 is TGTGCCAGTAGGCCAGGACCCCTCCACTTT.

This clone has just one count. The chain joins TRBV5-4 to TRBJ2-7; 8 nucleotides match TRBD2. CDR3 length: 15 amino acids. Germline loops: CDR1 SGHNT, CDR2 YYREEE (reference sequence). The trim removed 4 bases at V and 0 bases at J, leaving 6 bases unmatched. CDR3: CASSTTGTSSYEQYF. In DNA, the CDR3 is TGTGCCAGCAGCACTACCGGGACTAGCTCCTACGAGCAGTACTTC.

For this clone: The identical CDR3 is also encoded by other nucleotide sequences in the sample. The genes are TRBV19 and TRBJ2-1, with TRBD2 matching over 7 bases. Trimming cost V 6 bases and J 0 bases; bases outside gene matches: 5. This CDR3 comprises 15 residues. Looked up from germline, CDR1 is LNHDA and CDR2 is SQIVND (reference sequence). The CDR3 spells CASSPGGSSYNEQFF. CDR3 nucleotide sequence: TGTGCCAGTAGCCCGGGGGGTAGCTCCTACAATGAGCAGTTCTTC.

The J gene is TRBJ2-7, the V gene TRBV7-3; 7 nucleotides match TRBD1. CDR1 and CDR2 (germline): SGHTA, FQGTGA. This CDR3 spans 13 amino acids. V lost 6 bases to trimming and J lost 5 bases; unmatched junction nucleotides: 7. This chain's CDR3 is CASSSSGTDEQYF. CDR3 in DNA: TGTGCCAGCAGTTCTTCCGGGACAGACGAGCAGTACTTC.

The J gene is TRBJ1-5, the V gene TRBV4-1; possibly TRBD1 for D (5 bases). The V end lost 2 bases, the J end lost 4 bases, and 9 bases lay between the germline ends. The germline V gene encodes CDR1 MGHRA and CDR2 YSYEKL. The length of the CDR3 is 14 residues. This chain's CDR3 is CASSQQTGNQPQHF. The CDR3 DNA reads TGCGCCAGCAGCCAACAAACAGGAAATCAGCCCCAGCATTTT.

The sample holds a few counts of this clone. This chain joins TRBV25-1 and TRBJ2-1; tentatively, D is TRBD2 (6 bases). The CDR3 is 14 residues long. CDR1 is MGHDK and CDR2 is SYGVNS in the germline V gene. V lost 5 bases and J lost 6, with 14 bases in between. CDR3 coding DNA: TGTGCCAGCAGTCCCGGGGCTAGCGCCAATGAGCAGTTCTTC. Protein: CASSPGASANEQFF.

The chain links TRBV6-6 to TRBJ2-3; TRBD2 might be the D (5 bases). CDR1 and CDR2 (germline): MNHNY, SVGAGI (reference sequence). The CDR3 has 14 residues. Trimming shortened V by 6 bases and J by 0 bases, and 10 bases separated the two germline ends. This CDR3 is CASSRTSSTDTQYF. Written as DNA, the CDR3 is TGTGCCAGCAGCCGGACTTCTAGCACAGATACGCAGTATTTT.

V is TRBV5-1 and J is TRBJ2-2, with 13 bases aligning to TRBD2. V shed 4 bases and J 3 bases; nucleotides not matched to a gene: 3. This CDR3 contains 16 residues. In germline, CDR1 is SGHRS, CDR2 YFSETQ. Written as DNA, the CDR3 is TGCGCCAGCAGCACCGGACTAGCGGGAGACACCGGGGAGCTGTTTTTT. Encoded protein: CASSTGLAGDTGELFF.